The clone carrying this TCR beta chain was seen once. One end of the junction fails to match germline, which may point to a read error. This entry is derived from a study of T cell repertoires in cytomegalovirus infection. The germline V gene has CDR1 LNHDA and CDR2 SQIVND (reference sequence). The CDR3 is 15 amino acids. TCRdb re-derived calls from the reads in MiXCR, one entry per CDR3 protein. The sample includes around 740,000 distinct CDR3 sequences, under 40% of them seen just once. The J gene is TRBJ1-5, the V gene TRBV19, with D possibly TRBD1 on 6 matching bases. This TCR was recovered from a human donor in good health (CMV status not recorded). Some clones in this sample may be carry-over from other donors' samples. Sequenced material: PBMCs. As DNA, the CDR3 is TGTGCCAGTACCCCAGGGGATCTCAGCAATCATCCCCAGAATTTT. This encodes CASTPGDLSNHPQNF.